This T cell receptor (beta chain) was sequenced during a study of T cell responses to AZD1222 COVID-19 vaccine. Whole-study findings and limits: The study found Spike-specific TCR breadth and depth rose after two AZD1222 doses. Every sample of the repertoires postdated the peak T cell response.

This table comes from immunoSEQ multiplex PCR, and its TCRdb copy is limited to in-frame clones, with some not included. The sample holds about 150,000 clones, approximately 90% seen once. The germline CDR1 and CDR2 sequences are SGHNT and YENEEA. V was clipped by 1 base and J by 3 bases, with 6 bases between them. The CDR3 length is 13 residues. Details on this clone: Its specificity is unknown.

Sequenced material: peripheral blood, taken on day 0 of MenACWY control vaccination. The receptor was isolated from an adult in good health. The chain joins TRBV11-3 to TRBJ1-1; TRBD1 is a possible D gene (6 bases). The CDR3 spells CASSLGQDTEAFF. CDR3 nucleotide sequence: TGTGCCAGCAGCTTAGGACAGGACACTGAAGCTTTCTTT.